Sequencing of this T cell receptor (beta chain) was carried out in a study of blood T cell repertoires in COVID-19. Study summary: In each case, the material was cDNA or gDNA derived from T cells, B-cell-depleted T cells, or PBMCs.

A single count supports this clone. Assay: immunoSEQ multiplex PCR; the TCRdb copy retains only in-frame clones and omits some. The sample lists over 350,000 clones, roughly 89% occurring once. Per the germline V gene, CDR1 is SGDLS and CDR2 is YYNGEE. V shed 3 bases and J 4 bases; nucleotides not matched to a gene: 4. The CDR3 sequence is 14 residues long. The specimen sequenced was peripheral blood. The chain links TRBV9 to TRBJ2-3, with 8 nucleotides matching TRBD2. The sequence derives from a woman aged 25 to 39 with acute or convalescent COVID-19. The CDR3 loop reads CASSGRGGADTQYF. In nucleotides, the CDR3 is TGTGCCAGCAGCGGCCGGGGGGGGGCAGATACGCAGTATTTT.